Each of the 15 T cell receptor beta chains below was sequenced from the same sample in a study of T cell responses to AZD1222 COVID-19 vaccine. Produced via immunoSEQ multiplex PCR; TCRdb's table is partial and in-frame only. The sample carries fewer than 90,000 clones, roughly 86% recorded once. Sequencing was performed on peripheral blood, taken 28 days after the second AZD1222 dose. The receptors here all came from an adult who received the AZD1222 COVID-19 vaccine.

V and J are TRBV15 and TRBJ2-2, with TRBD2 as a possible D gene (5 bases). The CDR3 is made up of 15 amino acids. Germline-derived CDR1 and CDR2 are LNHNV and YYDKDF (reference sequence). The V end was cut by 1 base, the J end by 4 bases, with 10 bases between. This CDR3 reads CATSRAGETTGELFF. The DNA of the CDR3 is TGTGCCACCAGCAGAGCTGGGGAGACCACCGGGGAGCTGTTTTTT.

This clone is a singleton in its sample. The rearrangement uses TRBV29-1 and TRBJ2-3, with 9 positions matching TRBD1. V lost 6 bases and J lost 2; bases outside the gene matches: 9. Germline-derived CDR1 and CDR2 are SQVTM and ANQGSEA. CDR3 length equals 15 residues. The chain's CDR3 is CSVRPDRGSTDTQYF. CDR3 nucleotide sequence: TGCAGCGTCCGTCCGGACAGGGGCTCCACAGATACGCAGTATTTT.

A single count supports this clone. CDR3 sequence: CASRPSSGGPSTF. The DNA of the CDR3 is TGTGCCAGCAGACCTAGTTCAGGGGGCCCCTCCACCTTC. This chain joins TRBV12-3 or TRBV12-4 and TRBJ1-2, with 8 bases lining up with TRBD1. The CDR3 spans 13 residues. V was pared by 6 bases and J by 13 bases, with 13 bases of the junction left unmatched.

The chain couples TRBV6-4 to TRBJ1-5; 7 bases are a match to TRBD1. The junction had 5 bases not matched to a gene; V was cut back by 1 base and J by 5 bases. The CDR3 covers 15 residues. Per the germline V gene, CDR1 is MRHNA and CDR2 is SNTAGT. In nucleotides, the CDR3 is TGTGCCAGCAGTGACTTAGGGACAGATTATCAGCCCCAGCATTTT. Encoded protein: CASSDLGTDYQPQHF.

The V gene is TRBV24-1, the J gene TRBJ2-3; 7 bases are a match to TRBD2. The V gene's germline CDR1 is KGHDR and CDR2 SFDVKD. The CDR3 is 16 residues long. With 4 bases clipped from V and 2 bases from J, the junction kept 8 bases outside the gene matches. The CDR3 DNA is TGTGCCACCAGTGACCGTCGAGCGGGGCCCACAGATACGCAGTATTTT. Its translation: CATSDRRAGPTDTQYF.

The CDR3 region is CASSFNDQPQHF. The DNA of the CDR3 is TGTGCCAGCAGCTTTAACGATCAGCCCCAGCATTTT. The chain links TRBV5-8 to TRBJ1-5; D call uncertain. With 2 bases removed from V and 5 bases from J, the gap between germline ends came to 5 bases. CDR3 length: 12 amino acids. Per the germline V gene, CDR1 is SGHTS and CDR2 is YDEGEE.

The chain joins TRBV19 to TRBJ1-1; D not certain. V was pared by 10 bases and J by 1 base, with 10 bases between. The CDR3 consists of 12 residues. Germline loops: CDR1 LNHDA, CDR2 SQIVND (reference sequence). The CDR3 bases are TGTGCCACCCGAAGTTGGAACACTGAAGCTTTCTTT. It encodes CATRSWNTEAFF.

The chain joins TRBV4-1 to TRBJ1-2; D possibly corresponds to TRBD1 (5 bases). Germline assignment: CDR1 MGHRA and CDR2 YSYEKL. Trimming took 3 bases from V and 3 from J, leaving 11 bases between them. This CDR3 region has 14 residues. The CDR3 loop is CASSHSGAYYGYTF. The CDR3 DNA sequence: TGCGCCAGCAGCCACTCTGGGGCCTACTATGGCTACACCTTC.

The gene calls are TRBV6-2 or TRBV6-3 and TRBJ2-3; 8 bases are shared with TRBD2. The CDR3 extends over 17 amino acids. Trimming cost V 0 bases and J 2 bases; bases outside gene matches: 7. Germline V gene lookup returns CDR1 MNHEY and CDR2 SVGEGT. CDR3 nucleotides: TGTGCCAGCAGTTACTCAATGGGCGGGAGGTTCACAGATACGCAGTATTTT. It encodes CASSYSMGGRFTDTQYF.

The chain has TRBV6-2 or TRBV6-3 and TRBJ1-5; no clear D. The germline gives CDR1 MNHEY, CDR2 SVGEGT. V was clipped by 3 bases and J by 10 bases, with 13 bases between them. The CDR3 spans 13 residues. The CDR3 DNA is TGTGCCAGCAGTTATGAGTGGTCAGCCCCCCAGCATTTT. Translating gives CASSYEWSAPQHF.

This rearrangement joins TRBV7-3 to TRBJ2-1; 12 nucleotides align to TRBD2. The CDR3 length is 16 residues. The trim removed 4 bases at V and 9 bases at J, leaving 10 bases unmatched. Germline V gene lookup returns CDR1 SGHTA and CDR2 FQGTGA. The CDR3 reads CASSSRTSGNGSEQFF. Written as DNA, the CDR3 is TGTGCCAGCAGCTCGCGGACTAGCGGGAATGGGAGTGAGCAGTTCTTC.

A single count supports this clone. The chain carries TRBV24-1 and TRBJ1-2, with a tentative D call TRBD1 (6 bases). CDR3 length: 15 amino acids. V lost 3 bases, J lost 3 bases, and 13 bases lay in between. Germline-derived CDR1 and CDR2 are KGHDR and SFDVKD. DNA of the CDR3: TGTGCCACCAGTGATACCGGACAGAGTGACTATGGCTACACCTTC. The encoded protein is CATSDTGQSDYGYTF.

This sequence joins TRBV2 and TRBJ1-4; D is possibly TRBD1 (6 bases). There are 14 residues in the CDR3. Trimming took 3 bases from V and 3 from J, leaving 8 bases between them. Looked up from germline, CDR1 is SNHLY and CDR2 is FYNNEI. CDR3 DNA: TGTGCCAGCAGTGACGGGGGCCCTAATGAAAAACTGTTTTTT. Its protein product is CASSDGGPNEKLFF.

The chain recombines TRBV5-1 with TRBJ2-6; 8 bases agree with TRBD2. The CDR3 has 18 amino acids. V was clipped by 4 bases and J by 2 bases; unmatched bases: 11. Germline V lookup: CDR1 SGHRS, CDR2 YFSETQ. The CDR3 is CASSLRGAGSPGANVLTF. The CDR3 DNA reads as TGCGCCAGCAGCCTGCGGGGGGCAGGTTCGCCTGGGGCCAACGTCCTGACTTTC.

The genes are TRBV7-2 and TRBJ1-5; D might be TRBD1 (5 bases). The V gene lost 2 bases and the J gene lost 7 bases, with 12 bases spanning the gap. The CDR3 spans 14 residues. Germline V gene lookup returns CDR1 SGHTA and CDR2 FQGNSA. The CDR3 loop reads CASSLSGLKQPQHF. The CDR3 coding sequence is TGTGCCAGCAGCTTATCAGGGTTGAAACAGCCCCAGCATTTT.